This T cell receptor beta chain was captured in a study of blood T cell repertoires in COVID-19. Across the study: Donors in the United States, Italy and Spain gave samples during acute or convalescent COVID-19. T cells, B-cell-depleted T cells, or PBMCs provided the cDNA or gDNA that served as material.

In the original processing: Reference gene primers were amplified, and this amplification served to estimate nucleated cell counts. This table comes from immunoSEQ multiplex PCR, and its TCRdb copy is limited to in-frame clones, with some not included. V, J and clone size reflect that table, while D and trimming were determined from the DNA. This table holds around 240,000 clones, roughly nine tenths found once. Across under 25 US areas, participants ranged in age from 18 to 89 years. The CDR3 sequence is 14 residues long. Looked up from germline, CDR1 is MNHEY and CDR2 is SVGAGI. Trimming left V 10 bases short and J 3 bases short, with 16 bases between.

The TCR comes from a human donor in a cohort exposed to, infected with or recovered from COVID-19 (not recorded which). The donor label of this sample is uncertain. Sample: PBMCs or T cells enriched from blood (not recorded which). The chain combines TRBV6-5 with TRBJ1-5; D is unresolved. CDR3: CATSQDGPNQPQHF. CDR3 bases: TGTGCCACCTCCCAGGATGGCCCCAATCAGCCCCAGCATTTT.